Listed below are T cell receptor beta chains from one sample, sequenced in a study of CD8 T cells in Susac syndrome. TCRdb re-called the immunoSEQ multiplex PCR reads through MiXCR, storing one row per CDR3 protein. This sample has some 260,000 distinct CDR3 sequences, with just under 95% found just once. Specimen: CD4+ T cells from PBMCs. These receptors were obtained from a human donor with multiple sclerosis. CDR3s include the opening cysteine and the closing phenylalanine or tryptophan. Each record gives: V gene, clone size, CDR3 length, J gene, D gene, CDR3 DNA, CDR3 protein. D genes are given only for firm matches. Clone size is shown for a subset of rows, as once, few, many or a class of expanded clone.

v_call: TRBV11-1; clone_size: -; cdr3_length: 16; j_call: TRBJ2-3; d_call: -; cdr3_nt: TGTGCCAGCAGCTTGGAACTAGCAGAGGGGGCAGATACGCAGTATTTT; cdr3_aa: CASSLELAEGADTQYF
v_call: TRBV28; clone_size: -; cdr3_length: 15; j_call: TRBJ1-6; d_call: TRBD1; cdr3_nt: TGTGCCAGCAGTGACGCGACAGGGGATAATTCACCCCTCCACTTT; cdr3_aa: CASSDATGDNSPLHF
v_call: TRBV29-1; clone_size: -; cdr3_length: 13; j_call: TRBJ2-5; d_call: TRBD2; cdr3_nt: TGCAGCGTAGCGACTAGCGGGGATGAGACCCAGTACTTC; cdr3_aa: CSVATSGDETQYF
v_call: TRBV4-2; clone_size: few; cdr3_length: 14; j_call: TRBJ2-7; d_call: -; cdr3_nt: TGTGCCAGCAGCCCCCAAATGGCCTCCTACGAGCAGTACTTC; cdr3_aa: CASSPQMASYEQYF
v_call: TRBV28; clone_size: -; cdr3_length: 16; j_call: TRBJ2-5; d_call: TRBD1; cdr3_nt: TGTGCCAGCAGTCCACCCGGGACAGGGGTAGGGGAGACCCAGTACTTC; cdr3_aa: CASSPPGTGVGETQYF
v_call: TRBV24-1; clone_size: -; cdr3_length: 15; j_call: TRBJ2-1; d_call: -; cdr3_nt: TGTGCCACCAGTGATCCCGGGGGCTCCTACAATGAGCAGTTCTTC; cdr3_aa: CATSDPGGSYNEQFF
v_call: TRBV7-9; clone_size: -; cdr3_length: 13; j_call: TRBJ1-1; d_call: -; cdr3_nt: TGTGCCAGCGAGGACAGCCATAACACTGAAGCTTTCTTT; cdr3_aa: CASEDSHNTEAFF
v_call: TRBV4-2; clone_size: -; cdr3_length: 15; j_call: TRBJ2-1; d_call: TRBD1; cdr3_nt: TGTGCCAGCAGCCAAGGGACAGGGGGCTACAATGAGCAGTTCTTC; cdr3_aa: CASSQGTGGYNEQFF
v_call: TRBV7-9; clone_size: -; cdr3_length: 14; j_call: TRBJ2-7; d_call: -; cdr3_nt: TGTGCCAGCAGCTGGAAAAGCAGGATCCACGAGCAGTACTTC; cdr3_aa: CASSWKSRIHEQYF
v_call: TRBV5-4; clone_size: -; cdr3_length: 16; j_call: TRBJ2-3; d_call: TRBD2; cdr3_nt: TGTGCCAGCAGCACTGGACTAGCGGGGGCCACAGATACGCAGTATTTT; cdr3_aa: CASSTGLAGATDTQYF
v_call: TRBV27; clone_size: -; cdr3_length: 13; j_call: TRBJ1-3; d_call: -; cdr3_nt: TGTGCCAGCAGACCAAGGAGTTCAAACACCATATATTTT; cdr3_aa: CASRPRSSNTIYF
v_call: TRBV7-8; clone_size: few; cdr3_length: 14; j_call: TRBJ1-1; d_call: -; cdr3_nt: TGTGCCAGCAGCTTAGGGGGCCTGAACACTGAAGCTTTCTTT; cdr3_aa: CASSLGGLNTEAFF
v_call: TRBV28; clone_size: -; cdr3_length: 14; j_call: TRBJ1-4; d_call: -; cdr3_nt: TGTGCCAGCAAGTTGACAGCAACTAATGAAAAACTGTTTTTT; cdr3_aa: CASKLTATNEKLFF
v_call: TRBV5-4; clone_size: -; cdr3_length: 15; j_call: TRBJ2-5; d_call: -; cdr3_nt: TGTGCCAGCAGCCCCGGAGGGCGGGCTGGGGAGACCCAGTACTTC; cdr3_aa: CASSPGGRAGETQYF
v_call: TRBV20-1; clone_size: -; cdr3_length: 16; j_call: TRBJ2-7; d_call: TRBD1; cdr3_nt: TGCAGTGCAAGCGATCCGGGACAGGGGGGACTTGGGGAGCAGTACTTC; cdr3_aa: CSASDPGQGGLGEQYF
v_call: TRBV7-8; clone_size: -; cdr3_length: 13; j_call: TRBJ1-1; d_call: -; cdr3_nt: TGTGCCAGCAGCTTAGCACTGGGACGTGAAGCTTTCTTT; cdr3_aa: CASSLALGREAFF
v_call: TRBV5-6; clone_size: -; cdr3_length: 14; j_call: TRBJ2-1; d_call: TRBD1; cdr3_nt: TGTGCCAGTGGCCGGGACAGTAAGGGCAATGAGCAGTTCTTC; cdr3_aa: CASGRDSKGNEQFF
v_call: TRBV5-1; clone_size: -; cdr3_length: 16; j_call: TRBJ2-3; d_call: TRBD2; cdr3_nt: TGCGCCAGCAGCTTGGTGTTGGGACTAGACACAGATACGCAGTATTTT; cdr3_aa: CASSLVLGLDTDTQYF
v_call: TRBV20-1; clone_size: -; cdr3_length: 16; j_call: TRBJ2-2; d_call: -; cdr3_nt: TGCAGTGCTAGGCCCGGCAGCGGGTCTTACACCGGGGAGCTGTTTTTT; cdr3_aa: CSARPGSGSYTGELFF
v_call: TRBV6-1; clone_size: few; cdr3_length: 13; j_call: TRBJ1-5; d_call: -; cdr3_nt: TGTGCCAGCAGTTGGGGAGGGGATCAGCCCCAGCATTTT; cdr3_aa: CASSWGGDQPQHF
v_call: TRBV7-9; clone_size: -; cdr3_length: 18; j_call: TRBJ1-2; d_call: -; cdr3_nt: TGTGCCAGCACAAGTTGGTGGGAAGCAAGCCTACGGGGCTATGGCTACACCTTC; cdr3_aa: CASTSWWEASLRGYGYTF
v_call: TRBV19; clone_size: -; cdr3_length: 13; j_call: TRBJ1-4; d_call: -; cdr3_nt: TGTGCCAGTAGTATCCGGGGAAATGAAAAACTGTTTTTT; cdr3_aa: CASSIRGNEKLFF
v_call: TRBV19; clone_size: -; cdr3_length: 15; j_call: TRBJ1-1; d_call: -; cdr3_nt: TGTGCCAGTAGTAGCCTAGGCAGGGGAGCCACTGAAGCTTTCTTT; cdr3_aa: CASSSLGRGATEAFF
v_call: TRBV5-1; clone_size: -; cdr3_length: 13; j_call: TRBJ1-1; d_call: -; cdr3_nt: TGCGCCAGCAGCTTGGAACGGTACACTGAAGCTTTCTTT; cdr3_aa: CASSLERYTEAFF
v_call: TRBV7-9; clone_size: once; cdr3_length: 14; j_call: TRBJ2-5; d_call: TRBD2; cdr3_nt: TGTGCCAGCCTGGCTAGCGGATTCCAAGAGACCCAGTACTTC; cdr3_aa: CASLASGFQETQYF
v_call: TRBV7-2; clone_size: -; cdr3_length: 15; j_call: TRBJ1-4; d_call: -; cdr3_nt: TGTGCCAGCAGCTCGCAGGTTGCAACTAATGAAAAACTGTTTTTT; cdr3_aa: CASSSQVATNEKLFF
v_call: TRBV7-2; clone_size: -; cdr3_length: 16; j_call: TRBJ2-7; d_call: -; cdr3_nt: TGTGCCAGCAGCTTAGCCGGTGGCGTTGGGGCCTACGAGCAGTACTTC; cdr3_aa: CASSLAGGVGAYEQYF
v_call: TRBV13; clone_size: -; cdr3_length: 16; j_call: TRBJ2-1; d_call: -; cdr3_nt: TGTGCCAGCAGCGAAGGCAGAGGCAGCTCCTACAATGAGCAGTTCTTC; cdr3_aa: CASSEGRGSSYNEQFF
v_call: TRBV6-1; clone_size: -; cdr3_length: 15; j_call: TRBJ1-5; d_call: TRBD1; cdr3_nt: TGTGCCAGCAGTCGACAGGGTAGACCAGGTCAGCCCCAGCATTTT; cdr3_aa: CASSRQGRPGQPQHF
v_call: TRBV3-1; clone_size: -; cdr3_length: 15; j_call: TRBJ2-3; d_call: -; cdr3_nt: TGTGCCAGCAGTCAAGCTCCTGGTCACACAGATACGCAGTATTTT; cdr3_aa: CASSQAPGHTDTQYF
v_call: TRBV10-1; clone_size: -; cdr3_length: 16; j_call: TRBJ1-1; d_call: -; cdr3_nt: TGCGCCAGCAGTGAGTCGACTCGCGGGAGAAGCACTGAAGCTTTCTTT; cdr3_aa: CASSESTRGRSTEAFF
v_call: TRBV20-1; clone_size: -; cdr3_length: 11; j_call: TRBJ1-2; d_call: -; cdr3_nt: TGCAGTGCTAGAGTAGGGAGTGGCTACACCTTC; cdr3_aa: CSARVGSGYTF
v_call: TRBV20-1; clone_size: -; cdr3_length: 14; j_call: TRBJ2-3; d_call: -; cdr3_nt: TGCAGTGCCCCGGTCGGCAGGGGCGCAGATACGCAGTATTTT; cdr3_aa: CSAPVGRGADTQYF
v_call: TRBV7-9; clone_size: -; cdr3_length: 17; j_call: TRBJ2-1; d_call: TRBD2; cdr3_nt: TGTGCCAGCAGCTTAGGCCAAGGACTAGCGGGGGGAACCCAACAGTTCTTC; cdr3_aa: CASSLGQGLAGGTQQFF
v_call: TRBV30; clone_size: -; cdr3_length: 16; j_call: TRBJ1-1; d_call: -; cdr3_nt: TGTGCCTGGAGTGGTAACAGAGGGGCCGGGGGCACTGAAGCTTTCTTT; cdr3_aa: CAWSGNRGAGGTEAFF
v_call: TRBV7-2; clone_size: -; cdr3_length: 15; j_call: TRBJ2-3; d_call: TRBD2; cdr3_nt: TGTGCCAGCAGCACCCGACTAGCGGGCACAGATACGCAGTATTTT; cdr3_aa: CASSTRLAGTDTQYF
v_call: TRBV3-1; clone_size: -; cdr3_length: 16; j_call: TRBJ2-1; d_call: -; cdr3_nt: TGTGCCAGCAGCCAAGCTCTGACGGACCTATACAATGAGCAGTTCTTC; cdr3_aa: CASSQALTDLYNEQFF
v_call: TRBV5-1; clone_size: -; cdr3_length: 14; j_call: TRBJ2-3; d_call: -; cdr3_nt: TGCGCCAGCAGCCCTACGGGGGTCCCAGATACGCAGTATTTT; cdr3_aa: CASSPTGVPDTQYF
v_call: TRBV12-3/TRBV12-4; clone_size: -; cdr3_length: 16; j_call: TRBJ2-5; d_call: -; cdr3_nt: TGTGCCAGCAGTTTAGATCGGAAGGGAGGGGGAGAGACCCAGTACTTC; cdr3_aa: CASSLDRKGGGETQYF
v_call: TRBV20-1; clone_size: -; cdr3_length: 12; j_call: TRBJ2-5; d_call: -; cdr3_nt: TGCAGTGCTAGCGCGGACGGTGAGACCCAGTACTTC; cdr3_aa: CSASADGETQYF
v_call: TRBV20-1; clone_size: -; cdr3_length: 15; j_call: TRBJ2-3; d_call: -; cdr3_nt: TGCAGTGCTAGCCCACTAGAGACTGGCACAGATACGCAGTATTTT; cdr3_aa: CSASPLETGTDTQYF
v_call: TRBV5-4; clone_size: -; cdr3_length: 15; j_call: TRBJ2-4; d_call: TRBD1; cdr3_nt: TGTGCCAGCAGCTTGACCGGGACAGGGCTCAACATTCAGTACTTC; cdr3_aa: CASSLTGTGLNIQYF